Presented here are 6 T cell receptor beta chains from one specimen sequenced in a study of cytomegalovirus exposure and HLA in healthy donors. Use of 60 Vbeta and 13 Jbeta primers characterized the PCR. Sequenced by immunoSEQ multiplex PCR; TCRdb stores in-frame clones only, minus some. Of about 93,000 clones in the sample, under 90% were seen once. The sample consisted of PBMCs. Receptors were obtained from a man between 50 and 59 years old in good health and CMV-seronegative.

The chain employs TRBV5-4 and TRBJ1-2; D possibly corresponds to TRBD1 (5 bases). The CDR3 runs 15 residues. The V gene lost 0 bases and the J gene lost 2 bases, with 11 bases spanning the gap. Germline V gene data show CDR1 as SGHNT and CDR2 as YYREEE (reference sequence). DNA for the CDR3: TGTGCCAGCAGCTTGGAGGCAGGGAGGAACTATGGCTACACCTTC. Translation: CASSLEAGRNYGYTF. Supplemented by reference TRBV5-4 and TRBJ1-2, the full variable domain reads ETGVTQSPTHLIKTRGQQVTLRCSSQSGHNTVSWYQQALGQGPQFIFQYYREEENGRGNFPPRFSGLQFPNYSSELNVNALELDDSALYLCASSLEAGRNYGYTFGSGTRLTVV.

The V call is TRBV28, the J call TRBJ1-1, with a weak D call TRBD1 (6 bases). V lost 5 bases and J 10 bases, leaving 23 bases between the germline ends. CDR1 and CDR2 from the germline V gene are MDHEN and SYDVKM. The CDR3 consists of 15 residues. CDR3 sequence: CASSIPRTAREGAFF. For the CDR3, the DNA is TGTGCCAGCAGTATCCCCAGGACAGCGAGGGAGGGAGCTTTCTTT.

V and J are TRBV18 and TRBJ2-1; tentatively, D is TRBD1 (6 bases). The germline gives CDR1 KGHSH, CDR2 LQKENI. The CDR3 extends over 15 amino acids. V was clipped by 0 bases and J by 5 bases, with 11 bases between them. CDR3 amino acids: CASSPPWAGDNEQFF. CDR3 DNA sequence: TGTGCCAGCTCACCACCTTGGGCAGGGGACAATGAGCAGTTCTTC.

This CDR3 is CASSAGWGENYGYTF. CDR3 coding DNA: TGCGCCAGCAGCGCGGGCTGGGGGGAAAACTATGGCTACACCTTC. The chain has TRBV5-1 and TRBJ1-2; D might be TRBD1 (5 bases). V dropped 4 bases and J dropped 2 bases, with 15 bases sitting between them. The CDR3 extends over 15 amino acids. Germline CDR1 SGHRS, CDR2 YFSETQ.

This rearrangement joins TRBV6-6 to TRBJ2-1, with D possibly TRBD1 on 5 matching bases. This CDR3 is 13 amino acids long. CDR1 is MNHNY and CDR2 is SVGAGI in the germline V gene (reference sequence). Trimming pared 2 bases from V and 5 bases from J, leaving 7 bases between. CDR3 amino acids: CASSYNRNNEQFF. The CDR3 DNA follows: TGTGCCAGCAGTTACAACAGGAACAATGAGCAGTTCTTC.

The chain employs TRBV5-1 and TRBJ2-7, with D unclear. Trimming left V 2 bases short and J 2 bases short, with 17 bases between. Germline assignment: CDR1 SGHRS and CDR2 YFSETQ. This CDR3 is 16 amino acids long. CDR3 residues: CASSFNSGAEPYEQYF. CDR3 DNA sequence: TGCGCCAGCAGCTTTAACTCAGGCGCCGAACCCTACGAGCAGTACTTC.